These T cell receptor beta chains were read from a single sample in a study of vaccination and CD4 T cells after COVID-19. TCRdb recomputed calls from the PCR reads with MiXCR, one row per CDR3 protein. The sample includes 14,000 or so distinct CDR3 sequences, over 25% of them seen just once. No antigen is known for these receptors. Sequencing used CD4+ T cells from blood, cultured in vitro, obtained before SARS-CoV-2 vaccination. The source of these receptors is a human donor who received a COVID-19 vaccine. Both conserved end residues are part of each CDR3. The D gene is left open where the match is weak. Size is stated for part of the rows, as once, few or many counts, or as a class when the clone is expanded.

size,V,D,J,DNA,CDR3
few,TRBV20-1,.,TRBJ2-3,TGCAGTGCAGACCTCAGGGTAGATACGCAGTATTTT,CSADLRVDTQYF
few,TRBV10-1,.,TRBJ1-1,TGCGCCAGCAGTCCTGGGCGCACTGAAGCTTTCTTT,CASSPGRTEAFF
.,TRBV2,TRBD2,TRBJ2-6,TGTGCCAGTTCGACTAGCGGGGGGGCTGGGGCCAACGTCCTGACTTTC,CASSTSGGAGANVLTF
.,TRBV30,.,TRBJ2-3,TGTGCCTGGAGTGTAAGTTCAGATACGCAGTATTTT,CAWSVSSDTQYF
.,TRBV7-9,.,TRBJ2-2,TGTGCCAGCAGACCCACCCAGCTTGGAGGGGGCAGTGACACCGGGGAGCTGTTTTTT,CASRPTQLGGGSDTGELFF
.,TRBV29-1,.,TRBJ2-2,TGCAGCGTTGATAAGGAGAGCACCGGGGAGCTGTTTTTT,CSVDKESTGELFF
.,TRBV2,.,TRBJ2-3,TGTGCCAGCAGTGTCCCAGATACGCAGTATTTT,CASSVPDTQYF
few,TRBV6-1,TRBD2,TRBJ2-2,TGTGCCAGCATAAACCAGGGACTAGGCGGGGAGCTGTTTTTT,CASINQGLGGELFF
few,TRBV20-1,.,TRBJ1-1,TGCAGTGCTAGACCCCCAGGGATACCGATGAACACTGAAGCTTTCTTT,CSARPPGIPMNTEAFF
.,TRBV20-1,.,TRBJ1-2,TGCAGTGCTAGAGATCGGGCCCGCTTGTCGGCCAGGAGCTACACCTTC,CSARDRARLSARSYTF
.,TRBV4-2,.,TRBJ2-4,TGTGCCAGCAGCCAATCCCAATCGGGAAACATTCAGTACTTC,CASSQSQSGNIQYF
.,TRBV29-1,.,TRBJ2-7,TGCAGCGTTGCCACAGCCTACGAGCAGTACTTC,CSVATAYEQYF
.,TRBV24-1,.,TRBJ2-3,TGTGCCACCAGTGATTTGTTCACAGATACGCAGTATTTT,CATSDLFTDTQYF
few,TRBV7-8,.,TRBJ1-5,TGTGCCAGCAGCTCCTCCAGGACCCTGAATCAGCCCCAGCATTTT,CASSSSRTLNQPQHF
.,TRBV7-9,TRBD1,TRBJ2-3,TGTGCCAGCAGCTTACGACAGGGGAAGGAGGATACGCAGTATTTT,CASSLRQGKEDTQYF
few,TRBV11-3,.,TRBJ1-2,TGTGCCAGCACCAAGATATGGGTAGTCGATGGCTACACCTTC,CASTKIWVVDGYTF
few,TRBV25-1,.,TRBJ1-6,TGTGCCAGCACCGCAGGTTGGTCAAATTCACCCCTCCACTTT,CASTAGWSNSPLHF
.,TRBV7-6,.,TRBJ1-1,TGTGCCAGCAGCTTAGTACTCAGTCCGAACACTGAAGCTTTCTTT,CASSLVLSPNTEAFF
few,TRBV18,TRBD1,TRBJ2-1,TGTGCCAGCTCACGGCTGAGGGACAGATACAATGAGCAGTTCTTC,CASSRLRDRYNEQFF
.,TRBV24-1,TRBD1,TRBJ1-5,TGTGCCACCAGTGATCTGGCTGCCGGGACAGACTTACGGACAGGTCAGCCCCAGCATTTT,CATSDLAAGTDLRTGQPQHF
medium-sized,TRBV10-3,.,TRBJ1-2,TGTGCCATCAGAGGGTCTTCCGCTAACTATGGCTACACCTTC,CAIRGSSANYGYTF
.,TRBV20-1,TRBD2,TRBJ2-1,TGCAGTGCTAGCCCGGGACTAGTGGGGAGTGATGAGCAGTTCTTC,CSASPGLVGSDEQFF
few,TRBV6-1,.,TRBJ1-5,TGTGCCAGCAGCCCGATCCCTACTAGCAATCAGCCCCAGCATTTT,CASSPIPTSNQPQHF
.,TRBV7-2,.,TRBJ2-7,TGTGCCAGCAGCTTAGTAGCCAGTGGCTCAGACGGCTCCTACGAGCAGTACTTC,CASSLVASGSDGSYEQYF
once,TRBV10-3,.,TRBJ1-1,TGTGCCATCAGTGAGAACGAAGGGCTTTCTGAAGCTTTCTTT,CAISENEGLSEAFF
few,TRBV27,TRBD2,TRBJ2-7,TGTGCCAGCAGTTCACATAGCGGGAAGTTCTACGAGCAGTACTTC,CASSSHSGKFYEQYF
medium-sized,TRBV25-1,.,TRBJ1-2,TGTGCCAGCAGTGGGTCCGGGGGGGGAAATGACTACACCTTC,CASSGSGGGNDYTF
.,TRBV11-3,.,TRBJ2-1,TGTGCCAGCAGCTTTGGGGGGGCCCTGGGCGATGAGCAGTTCTTC,CASSFGGALGDEQFF
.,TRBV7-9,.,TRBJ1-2,TGTGCCAGCAGCTTAGAGGGCAGGGGTGGCTACACCTTC,CASSLEGRGGYTF
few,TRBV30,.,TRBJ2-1,TGTGCCTGGAGTCGATCTAAGACTAGCTCCTACAATGAGCAGTTCTTC,CAWSRSKTSSYNEQFF
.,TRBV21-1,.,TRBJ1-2,TGTGCCAGCAGCCCGGAACAGGGGGCGGAGTGGGTTTGCTATGGCTACACCTTC,CASSPEQGAEWVCYGYTF
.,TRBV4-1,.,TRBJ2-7,TGCGCCAGCGCGCTCCGTGACAGGCCAGACTACGAGCAGTACTTC,CASALRDRPDYEQYF
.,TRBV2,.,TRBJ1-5,TGTGCCAGCAGTTACCGCACAGGGTCGTATAGCAATCAGCCCCAGCATTTT,CASSYRTGSYSNQPQHF
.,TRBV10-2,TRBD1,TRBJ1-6,TGCGCCAGCAGTTCCGGGACAGGGATTAATTCACCCCTCCACTTT,CASSSGTGINSPLHF
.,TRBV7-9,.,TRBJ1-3,TGTGTCAGCAGCCCTAAAGACAGGGGAAACACCATATATTTT,CVSSPKDRGNTIYF
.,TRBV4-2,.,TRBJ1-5,TGTGCCAGCAGCATCCGGAACGATCAGCCCCAGCATTTT,CASSIRNDQPQHF
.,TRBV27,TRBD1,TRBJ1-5,TGTGCCAGCAGTCCGGGGACAGGGAGCGTCCGCCAGCCCCAGCATTTT,CASSPGTGSVRQPQHF
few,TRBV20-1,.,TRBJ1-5,TGCAGTGCTAGCCACAGCAATCAGCCCCAGCATTTT,CSASHSNQPQHF
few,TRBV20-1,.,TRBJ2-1,TGCAGTGCTAGTCCTATATACAATGAGCAGTTCTTC,CSASPIYNEQFF
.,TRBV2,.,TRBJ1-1,TGTGCCAGCAGTGTTGGGGTGAACACTGAAGCTTTCTTT,CASSVGVNTEAFF
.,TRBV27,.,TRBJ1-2,TGTGCCAGCAGTTTGAGGGGAAGTGGCTACACCTTC,CASSLRGSGYTF
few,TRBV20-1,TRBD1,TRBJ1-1,TGCAGTGCTAGCTACACAGGGGTGATGAACACTGAAGCTTTCTTT,CSASYTGVMNTEAFF
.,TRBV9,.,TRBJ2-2,TGTGCCAGCAGCGTAGGTACCGGGGAGCTGTTTTTT,CASSVGTGELFF
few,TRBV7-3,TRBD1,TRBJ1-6,TGTGCCAGCAGCTTAACGGGGGACAGGGCTTCACCCCTCCACTTT,CASSLTGDRASPLHF
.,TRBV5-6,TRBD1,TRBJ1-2,TGTGCCAGCAGCTTGGGCAGGGGGCAGGGTGGCTACACCTTC,CASSLGRGQGGYTF
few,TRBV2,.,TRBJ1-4,TGTGCCAGTCAAACGGGGAATGAAAAACTGTTTTTT,CASQTGNEKLFF